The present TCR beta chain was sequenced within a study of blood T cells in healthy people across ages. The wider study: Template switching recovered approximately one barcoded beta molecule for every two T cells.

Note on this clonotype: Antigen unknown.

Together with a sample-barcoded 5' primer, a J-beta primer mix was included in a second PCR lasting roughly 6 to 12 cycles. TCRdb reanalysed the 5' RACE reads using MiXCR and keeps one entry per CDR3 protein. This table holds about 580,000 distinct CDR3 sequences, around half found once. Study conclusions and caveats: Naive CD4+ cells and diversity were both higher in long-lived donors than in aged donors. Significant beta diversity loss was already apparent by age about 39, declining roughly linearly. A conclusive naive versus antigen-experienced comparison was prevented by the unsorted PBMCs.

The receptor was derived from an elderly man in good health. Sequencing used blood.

CDR3 protein: CASSQGVRQEGEKLFF. The CDR3 DNA is TGCGCCAGCAGCCAGGGGGTTCGACAGGAAGGCGAAAAACTGTTTTTT. The chain combines TRBV4-1 with TRBJ1-4; D possibly corresponds to TRBD1 (6 bases). The CDR3 is 16 amino acids. Germline CDR1 MGHRA, CDR2 YSYEKL. Trimming pared 3 bases from V and 8 bases from J, leaving 19 bases between.